This T cell receptor (beta chain) stems from a study of shared clonotypes between healthy human individuals. For sorted subsets, about 0.2 ug DNA per replicate equaled about 27,000 T cell genomes. Original processing methods: ImmunoSEQ junction-only sequences lacked quality scores, so their filtering differed. Data came from immunoSEQ multiplex PCR; TCRdb stores just in-frame clones and leaves some out. The D gene and trimming were derived from the DNA, and the V and J assignments and clone size from that table. The table has about 2.1 million clones, about 92% seen once. Naive CD8 cells lacked CD45RO and underwent positive selection for CCR7, leaving out terminally differentiated effector memory CD45RA+ cells. The sequence was collected from a man aged 18 to 30 in good health. Some clones in this sample may be carry-over from other donors' samples. The sequenced material came from naive CD8+ T cells from PBMCs.

The CDR3 sequence: CASSEGTAYEQYF. The CDR3, as DNA: TGTGCCAGCAGTGAGGGTACAGCCTACGAGCAGTACTTC. This chain connects TRBV25-1 to TRBJ2-7; D unresolved. The CDR3 length is 13 residues. Trimming cost V 3 bases and J 2 bases, with 8 bases left between them. The germline V gene encodes CDR1 MGHDK and CDR2 SYGVNS.